Following are 4 T cell receptor beta chains from one sample sequenced in a study of naive and memory T cell subsets. Both TRBC1 and TRBC2 were covered by a beta constant-region primer of two equimolar oligonucleotides. TCRdb itself ran the UMI-ligation and nested PCR reads through MiXCR, one entry per CDR3 protein. Of some 100,000 distinct CDR3 sequences in the sample, roughly 7% were seen once. Sequencing was performed on central memory CD4+ T cells from blood. The origin of the receptors is a human donor in good health.

The chain joins TRBV5-1 to TRBJ2-3, with D possibly TRBD1 on 5 matching bases. The CDR3 covers 14 residues. V lost 3 bases and J 2 bases, leaving 10 bases between the germline ends. From germline, CDR1 is SGHRS and CDR2 YFSETQ. The CDR3 is CASSSDSNTDTQYF. In DNA, the CDR3 is TGCGCCAGCAGCTCAGACAGCAACACAGATACGCAGTATTTT.

V gene TRBV7-2 combines with J gene TRBJ2-7; D ambiguous. Trimming left V 3 bases short and J 9 bases short, with 12 bases between. Germline V gene lookup returns CDR1 SGHTA and CDR2 FQGNSA. The CDR3 extends over 12 amino acids. The CDR3 sequence: CASSFASVWQYF. The CDR3 nucleotides read TGTGCCAGCAGCTTTGCTAGTGTCTGGCAGTACTTC. The complete variable domain, with remaining parts taken from reference TRBV7-2 and TRBJ2-7, reads GAGVSQSPSNKVTEKGKDVELRCDPISGHTALYWYRQSLGQGLEFLIYFQGNSAPDKSGLPSDRFSAERTGGSVSTLTIQRTQQEDSAVYLCASSFASVWQYFGPGTRLTVT.

This clonotype was seen a few times. The chain couples TRBV20-1 to TRBJ2-1; D might be TRBD2 (5 bases). In germline, CDR1 is DFQATT, CDR2 SNEGSKA (reference sequence). V dropped 1 base and J dropped 6 bases, with 19 bases sitting between them. This CDR3 has 16 residues. The CDR3 loop reads CSARAPSRSPTNEQFF. Here the CDR3 DNA reads TGCAGTGCTAGAGCCCCTAGCCGTTCACCTACCAATGAGCAGTTCTTC.

This clonotype was counted ten times or more. The genes are TRBV25-1 and TRBJ1-2; D remains unclear. Germline V lookup: CDR1 MGHDK, CDR2 SYGVNS. Trimming shortened V by 1 base and J by 10 bases, and 13 bases separated the two germline ends. This CDR3 region has 13 residues. Written as DNA, the CDR3 is TGTGCCAGCAGTGAATGGTTCGGGAACCTCTACACCTTC. Its protein is CASSEWFGNLYTF.